One T cell receptor beta chain is described in this entry. This study enrolled people aged roughly 18 to 89 from around 26 US geographic areas. Cohorts were determined from participant-reported clinical history. Those designated as exposed participants met a COVID-19 case within 2 weeks before study entry. The CDR3 runs to 16 residues. V was pared by 0 bases and J by 6 bases, with 12 bases between. Germline V gene data show CDR1 as MNHEY and CDR2 as SVGAGI. These data originate in a study of blood T cell repertoires in COVID-19. Study as a whole: The United States, Italy and Spain were the sources of the acute and convalescent COVID-19 samples.

Libraries were prepared by immunoSEQ multiplex PCR; TCRdb keeps only in-frame clonotypes and omits some of them. Here the sample spans 290,000 or so clones, roughly 80% being singletons. This clonotype was sampled from a man aged 35 to 55 who had been exposed to COVID-19. The specimen sequenced was PBMCs or T cells enriched from blood (not recorded which). The chain joins TRBV6-5 to TRBJ1-6; D call uncertain. The CDR3 DNA reads as TGTGCCAGCAGTTACTCATGGTCTGAGGGTAATTCACCCCTCCACTTT. This sequence encodes CASSYSWSEGNSPLHF.